This T cell receptor (beta chain) was documented in a study of cytomegalovirus exposure and HLA in healthy donors. Study-level information: Earlier sequencing of some 190 million T cells yielded 120 million or so unique TCR beta sequences.

Study results and limitations: Three chains tied to CMV proved CMV antigen-specific in vitro. Indistinguishable V segments, including TRBV6-2 and TRBV6-3, were excluded.

PCR involved 60 Vbeta and 13 Jbeta primers. Profiled with immunoSEQ multiplex PCR; TCRdb holds only in-frame clones, not every one. This table has over 150,000 clones, 60% to 85% appearing once. The CDR3 extends over 14 amino acids. Trimming took 6 bases from V and 3 from J; bases not matched to a gene: 7. The germline CDR1 and CDR2 sequences are MNHEY and SMNVEV (reference sequence). About this clone itself: What it binds is unknown.

The sequenced sample was PBMCs. The chain combines TRBV27 with TRBJ2-7, with 8 bases identical to TRBD1. The origin of this receptor is a girl aged 5-17 years in good health and CMV-seropositive. The CDR3 region has the DNA TGTGCCAGCAGCGCTGGACAGGGAGTCTACGAGCAGTACTTC. The encoded protein is CASSAGQGVYEQYF.